This TCR beta chain was identified in a study of Ad26.COV2.S vaccination and SARS-CoV-2 variants. Overall study: Recipients of Ad26.COV2.S got it intramuscularly, once or twice 56 days apart. Findings and limits, study-wide: Post-vaccination breadth of spike-specific CD8+ and CD4+ T cell responses was reportedly substantial.

With regard to this clone: Antigen unknown.

Clones were read by immunoSEQ multiplex PCR, and TCRdb kept only the in-frame ones, dropping some. The table shows about 460,000 clones, with nearly 90% occurring only once. The sample's treatment: 19 received Ad26.COV2.S at low or high dose, single or two shots; roughly 5 received placebo; per-sample allocation not given. The samples were gathered on day 63 after the first injection of vaccine or placebo. An Ad26 vector expressing Wuhan-strain SARS-CoV-2 spike served as the vaccine. This CDR3 spans 14 amino acids. Germline lookup yields CDR1 MNHNY and CDR2 SVGAGI (reference sequence). Trimming stripped 4 bases from V and 1 base from J, with 10 bases between.

The source is a person between 18 and 65 years old who received the Ad26.COV2.S COVID-19 vaccine or a placebo. The V and J genes are TRBV6-6 and TRBJ1-1; D may be TRBD1 (6 bases). The input for sequencing was peripheral blood, taken in a trial of Ad26.COV2.S vaccine versus placebo. The CDR3 DNA reads as TGTGCCAGCAGTTTGGACAGCGAGAACACTGAAGCTTTCTTT. Its protein is CASSLDSENTEAFF.